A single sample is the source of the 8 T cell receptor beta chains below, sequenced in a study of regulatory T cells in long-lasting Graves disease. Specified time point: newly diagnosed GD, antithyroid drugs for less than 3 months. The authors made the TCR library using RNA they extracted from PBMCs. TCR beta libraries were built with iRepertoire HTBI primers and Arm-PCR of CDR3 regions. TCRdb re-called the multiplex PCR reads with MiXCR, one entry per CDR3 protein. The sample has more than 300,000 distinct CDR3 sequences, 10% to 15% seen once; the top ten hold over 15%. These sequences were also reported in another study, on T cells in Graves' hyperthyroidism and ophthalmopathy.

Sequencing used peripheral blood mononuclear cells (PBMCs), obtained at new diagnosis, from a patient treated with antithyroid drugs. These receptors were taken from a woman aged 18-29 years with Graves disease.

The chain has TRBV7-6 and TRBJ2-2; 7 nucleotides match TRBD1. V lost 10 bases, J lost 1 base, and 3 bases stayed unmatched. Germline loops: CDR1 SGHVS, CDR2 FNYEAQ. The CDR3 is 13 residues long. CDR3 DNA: TGTGCCAAACGACAGGGGAACACCGGGGAGCTGTTTTTT. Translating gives CAKRQGNTGELFF.

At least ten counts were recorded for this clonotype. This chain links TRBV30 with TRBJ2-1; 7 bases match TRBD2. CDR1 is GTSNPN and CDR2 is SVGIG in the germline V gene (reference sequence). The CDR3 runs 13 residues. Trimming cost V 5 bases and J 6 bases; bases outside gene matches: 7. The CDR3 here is CAWGGVWVNEQFF. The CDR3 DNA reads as TGTGCCTGGGGGGGGGTTTGGGTCAATGAGCAGTTCTTC.

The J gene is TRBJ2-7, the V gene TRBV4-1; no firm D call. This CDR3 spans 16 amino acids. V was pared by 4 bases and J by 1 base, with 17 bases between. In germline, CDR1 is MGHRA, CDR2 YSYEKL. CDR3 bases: TGCGCCAGCAGCCTAACTTGGGTCGTAGGTTCCTACGAGCAGTACTTC. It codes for CASSLTWVVGSYEQYF.

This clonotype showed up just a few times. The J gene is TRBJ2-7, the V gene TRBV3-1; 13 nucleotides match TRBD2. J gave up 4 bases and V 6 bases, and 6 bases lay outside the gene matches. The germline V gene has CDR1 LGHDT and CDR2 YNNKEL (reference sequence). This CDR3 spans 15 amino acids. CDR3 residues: CASSRTSGSLYEQYF. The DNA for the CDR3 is TGTGCCAGCAGTCGGACTAGCGGGAGTTTGTACGAGCAGTACTTC.

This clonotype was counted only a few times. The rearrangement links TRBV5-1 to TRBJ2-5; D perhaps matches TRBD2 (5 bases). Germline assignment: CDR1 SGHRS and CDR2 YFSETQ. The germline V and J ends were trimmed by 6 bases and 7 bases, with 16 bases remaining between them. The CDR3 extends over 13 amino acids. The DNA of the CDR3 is TGCGCCAGCACCCCATTGGGAGCGCGGACCCAGTACTTC. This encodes CASTPLGARTQYF.

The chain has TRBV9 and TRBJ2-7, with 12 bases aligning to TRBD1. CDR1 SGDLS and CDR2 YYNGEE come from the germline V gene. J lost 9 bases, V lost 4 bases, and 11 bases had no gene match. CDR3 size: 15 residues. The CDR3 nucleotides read TGTGCCAGCAGCCCGGGACAGGGGGCCCCATCGTGGCAGTACTTC. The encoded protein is CASSPGQGAPSWQYF.

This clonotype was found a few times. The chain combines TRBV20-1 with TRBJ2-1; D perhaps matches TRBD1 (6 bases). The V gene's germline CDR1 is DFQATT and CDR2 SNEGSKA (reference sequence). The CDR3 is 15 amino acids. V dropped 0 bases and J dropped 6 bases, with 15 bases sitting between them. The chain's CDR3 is CSARDTGSSPNEQFF. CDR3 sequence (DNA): TGCAGTGCTAGAGATACAGGGTCTAGCCCCAATGAGCAGTTCTTC.

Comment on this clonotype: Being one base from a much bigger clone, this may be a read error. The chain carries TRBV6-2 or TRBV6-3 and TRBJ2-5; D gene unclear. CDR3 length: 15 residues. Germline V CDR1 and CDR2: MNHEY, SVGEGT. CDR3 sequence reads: CASSYSVGYQEAQYF. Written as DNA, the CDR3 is TGTGCCAGCAGTTATTCGGTGGGATACCAAGAGGCCCAGTACTTC.